This T cell receptor (beta chain) was observed in a study of T cells in localized non-small cell lung cancer. Regarding the study as a whole: Uninvolved nearby lung showed the greatest T cell clonality, exceeding that found in tumor.

The assay was immunoSEQ multiplex PCR, and TCRdb's table has in-frame clones only and misses some. The data show about 40,000 clones, with about 88% seen just once and approximately 3.5% held by the top ten. The table lists this clone with a few counts. What it binds is unknown. V lost 0 bases, J lost 1 base, and 7 bases lay in between. CDR3 size: 14 residues. Germline V lookup: CDR1 SGHRS, CDR2 YFSETQ. The input for sequencing was peripheral blood, taken before any cancer treatment. The TCR was taken from a man between 18 and 49 years old with stage I lung adenocarcinoma. The chain recombines TRBV5-1 with TRBJ1-1; D gene unclear. This CDR3 is CASSLVAGNTEAFF. CDR3 DNA sequence: TGCGCCAGCAGCTTGGTAGCGGGGAACACTGAAGCTTTCTTT.